The rows below give T cell receptor beta chains drawn from one sample of a study of shared clonotypes between healthy human individuals. Measured with immunoSEQ multiplex PCR; TCRdb has only the in-frame clones, and not every one. The profile shows 560,000 or so clones, roughly 96% of them singletons. The sequenced sample consisted of naive CD8+ T cells sorted from blood. These receptors were taken from a woman younger than 45 in good health. The CDR3 runs from the conserved cysteine through the conserved F or W. The D gene is left open where the match is weak. Some rows mark clone size as missing; the rest say once, few, many or name a class of expanded clone.

TRBV19	-	TRBJ2-1	TRBD2	CASSPWTSGSSYNEQFF	TGTGCCAGTAGTCCTTGGACTAGCGGAAGCTCCTACAATGAGCAGTTCTTC
TRBV30	-	TRBJ2-2	-	CAWRARGATGELFF	TGTGCCTGGAGAGCCCGGGGGGCTACCGGGGAGCTGTTTTTT
TRBV29-1	-	TRBJ1-1	-	CSAGRPLNTEAFF	TGCAGCGCCGGGCGTCCCTTGAACACTGAAGCTTTCTTT
TRBV18	once	TRBJ2-7	TRBD2	CASSPTSGRRYEQYF	TGTGCCAGCTCACCCACTAGCGGGAGGAGGTACGAGCAGTACTTC
TRBV29-1	once	TRBJ2-7	TRBD1	CSVTGGISYEQYF	TGCAGCGTTACAGGGGGCATCTCCTACGAGCAGTACTTC
TRBV28	-	TRBJ2-1	TRBD2	CASSLFSGGGPNEQFF	TGTGCCAGCAGTTTATTTTCCGGGGGAGGGCCGAATGAGCAGTTCTTC
TRBV2	-	TRBJ2-7	-	CASSDPGGISYEQYF	TGTGCCAGCAGTGACCCAGGCGGGATCTCCTACGAGCAGTACTTC
TRBV28	-	TRBJ1-2	TRBD1	CASTLQGWGYTF	TGTGCCAGCACCCTACAGGGGTGGGGCTACACCTTC
TRBV12-5	-	TRBJ1-2	-	CASGLDPASYGYTF	TGTGCTAGTGGTTTGGACCCCGCCTCCTATGGCTACACCTTC
TRBV4-1	once	TRBJ2-7	TRBD2	CASSQGAEVAGIYEQYF	TGCGCCAGCAGCCAAGGGGCGGAGGTAGCGGGAATCTACGAGCAGTACTTC
TRBV6-5	-	TRBJ2-3	TRBD1	CASRGQGPGDTQYF	TGTGCCAGCAGAGGACAGGGACCTGGAGATACGCAGTATTTT
TRBV29-1	-	TRBJ2-3	-	CSVILRSGASTDTQYF	TGCAGCGTAATACTGCGTTCGGGGGCTAGCACAGATACGCAGTATTTT
TRBV13	-	TRBJ2-7	TRBD1	CASSTRGTHYEQYF	TGTGCCAGCAGCACCAGGGGGACACACTACGAGCAGTACTTC
TRBV28	-	TRBJ2-1	TRBD2	CASSSRTRAQFF	TGTGCCAGCAGTAGTAGGACTAGGGCCCAGTTCTTC
TRBV5-1	-	TRBJ2-6	-	CASSLAGASAGANVLTF	TGCGCCAGCAGCTTGGCTGGTGCCTCCGCCGGGGCCAACGTCCTGACTTTC
TRBV10-3	-	TRBJ2-3	-	CAISELEDTQYF	TGTGCCATCAGTGAACTAGAAGATACGCAGTATTTT
TRBV19	-	TRBJ1-1	-	CASSFLRQSEAFF	TGTGCCAGTAGTTTCCTCCGACAGTCTGAAGCTTTCTTT
TRBV27	-	TRBJ2-7	TRBD2	CASSLSGLAGGPTYEQYF	TGTGCCAGCAGTTTATCGGGACTAGCGGGAGGTCCTACCTACGAGCAGTACTTC
TRBV6-1	-	TRBJ1-5	-	CASSEAYQPQHF	TGTGCCAGCAGTGAAGCGTACCAGCCCCAGCATTTT
TRBV5-6	-	TRBJ2-1	-	CASSLGIAEAINEQFF	TGTGCCAGCAGCTTGGGGATAGCAGAAGCGATCAATGAGCAGTTCTTC
TRBV19	-	TRBJ1-4	-	CASRPGIMDEKLFF	TGTGCCAGTAGGCCCGGGATCATGGATGAAAAACTGTTTTTT
TRBV7-8	-	TRBJ2-5	-	CASTGGERTQYF	TGTGCCAGTACAGGGGGGGAGAGGACCCAGTACTTC
TRBV27	-	TRBJ2-5	TRBD2	CASSGGLAGVETQYF	TGTGCCAGCAGTGGAGGACTAGCGGGAGTCGAGACCCAGTACTTC
TRBV2	-	TRBJ2-1	-	CASSVINEQFF	TGTGCCAGCAGTGTCATAAATGAGCAGTTCTTC
TRBV5-6	-	TRBJ2-1	-	CASSPGHSSYNEQFF	TGTGCCAGCAGTCCCGGTCACTCCTCCTACAATGAGCAGTTCTTC
TRBV29-1	-	TRBJ2-1	TRBD2	CSVIAGVLSSYNEQFF	TGCAGCGTTATAGCGGGAGTCTTGAGCTCCTACAATGAGCAGTTCTTC
TRBV6-1	-	TRBJ1-5	-	CASSESRPQHF	TGTGCCAGCAGTGAATCACGACCTCAGCATTTT
TRBV11-2	-	TRBJ2-7	-	CASSLWGLGTEQYF	TGTGCCAGCAGCTTATGGGGGTTAGGAACCGAGCAGTACTTC
TRBV16	-	TRBJ2-1	-	CASSQSYDNEQFF	TGTGCCAGCAGCCAATCGTACGACAATGAGCAGTTCTTC
TRBV5-8	-	TRBJ2-7	-	CASSWGDSTYEQYF	TGTGCCAGCAGCTGGGGTGACAGTACCTACGAGCAGTACTTC
TRBV5-6	-	TRBJ2-5	TRBD2	CASSSGTSLKTQYF	TGTGCCAGCAGCTCCGGGACTAGTCTGAAGACCCAGTACTTC
TRBV2	-	TRBJ2-7	-	CASSVAGSKSYEQYF	TGTGCCAGCAGTGTCGCGGGGTCAAAGTCCTACGAGCAGTACTTC
TRBV5-1	-	TRBJ2-7	TRBD2	CASSLVGRESSYEQYF	TGCGCCAGCAGCTTGGTGGGGCGGGAGAGCTCCTACGAGCAGTACTTC
TRBV30	-	TRBJ2-4	-	CAWSVLTLGQRVAKNIQYF	TGTGCCTGGAGTGTCCTCACCCTAGGACAAAGAGTAGCCAAAAACATTCAGTACTTC
TRBV20-1	-	TRBJ1-2	-	CSADGYTF	TGCAGTGCTGATGGCTACACCTTC
TRBV28	-	TRBJ2-3	TRBD2	CASSRSGSTDTQYF	TGTGCCAGCAGTCGTAGCGGGAGCACAGATACGCAGTATTTT
TRBV2	-	TRBJ1-4	-	CASREGQGHEKLFF	TGTGCCAGCAGGGAGGGGCAGGGGCATGAAAAACTGTTTTTT
TRBV30	once	TRBJ1-2	-	CAWSPGVGNYGYTF	TGTGCCTGGAGCCCGGGGGTAGGAAACTATGGCTACACCTTC
TRBV4-1	-	TRBJ1-5	-	CASSQASSNQPQHF	TGCGCCAGCAGCCAAGCTTCTAGCAATCAGCCCCAGCATTTT
TRBV7-9	-	TRBJ2-7	TRBD2	CASSHRQASGSYEQYF	TGTGCCAGCAGCCATCGTCAGGCTAGCGGGAGCTACGAGCAGTACTTC
TRBV19	-	TRBJ1-5	-	CASSIFSGTDQPQHF	TGTGCCAGTAGTATTTTTAGTGGAACGGATCAGCCCCAGCATTTT
TRBV6-1	-	TRBJ2-3	-	CASRALGTQYF	TGTGCCAGCAGAGCCCTGGGTACGCAGTATTTT
TRBV27	-	TRBJ2-7	-	CASSFSGLLDYEQYF	TGTGCCAGCAGTTTTAGCGGACTACTTGACTACGAGCAGTACTTC
TRBV13	-	TRBJ1-1	-	CASSTGGHMNTEAFF	TGTGCCAGCAGCACCGGAGGACACATGAACACTGAAGCTTTCTTT
TRBV14	-	TRBJ2-3	-	CASSQENTALASTDTQYF	TGTGCCAGCAGCCAAGAGAACACAGCGCTAGCTAGCACAGATACGCAGTATTTT
TRBV19	once	TRBJ2-1	-	CASSMGELGRNEQFF	TGTGCCAGTAGTATGGGGGAGCTTGGGCGCAATGAGCAGTTCTTC
TRBV5-1	-	TRBJ1-2	-	CASSSGRGFYYGYTF	TGCGCCAGCAGCTCGGGGCGGGGATTCTACTATGGCTACACCTTC
TRBV9	-	TRBJ2-7	TRBD1	CASSPRQGPYEQYF	TGTGCCAGCAGCCCCCGACAGGGACCCTACGAGCAGTACTTC
TRBV27	-	TRBJ2-1	TRBD2	CAILVMREGYNEQFF	TGTGCCATCTTAGTCATGCGGGAGGGCTACAATGAGCAGTTCTTC
TRBV7-9	-	TRBJ2-7	-	CASSPRRGPSSYEQYF	TGTGCCAGCAGCCCTCGGCGGGGCCCGAGCTCCTACGAGCAGTACTTC